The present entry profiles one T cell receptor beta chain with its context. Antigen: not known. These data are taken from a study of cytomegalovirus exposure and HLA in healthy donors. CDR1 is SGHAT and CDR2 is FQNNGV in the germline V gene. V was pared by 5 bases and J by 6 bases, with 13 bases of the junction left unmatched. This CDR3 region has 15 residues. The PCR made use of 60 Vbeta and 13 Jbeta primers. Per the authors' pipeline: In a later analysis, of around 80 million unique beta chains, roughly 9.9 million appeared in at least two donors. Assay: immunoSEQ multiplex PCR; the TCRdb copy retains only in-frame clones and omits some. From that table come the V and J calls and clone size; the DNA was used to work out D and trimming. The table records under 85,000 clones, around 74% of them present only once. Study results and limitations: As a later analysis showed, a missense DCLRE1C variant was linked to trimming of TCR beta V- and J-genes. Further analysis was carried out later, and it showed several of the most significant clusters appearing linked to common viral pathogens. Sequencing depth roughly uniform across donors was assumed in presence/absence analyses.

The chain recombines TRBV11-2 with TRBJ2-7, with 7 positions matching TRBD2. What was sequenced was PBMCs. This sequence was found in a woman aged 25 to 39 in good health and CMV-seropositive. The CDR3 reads CASSPRTSFVGEQYF. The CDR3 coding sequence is TGTGCCAGCAGCCCCCGGACTAGTTTCGTCGGCGAGCAGTACTTC. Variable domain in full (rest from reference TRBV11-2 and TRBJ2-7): EAGVAQSPRYKIIEKRQSVAFWCNPISGHATLYWYQQILGQGPKLLIQFQNNGVVDDSQLPKDRFSAERLKGVDSTLKIQPAKLEDSAVYLCASSPRTSFVGEQYFGPGTRLTVT.